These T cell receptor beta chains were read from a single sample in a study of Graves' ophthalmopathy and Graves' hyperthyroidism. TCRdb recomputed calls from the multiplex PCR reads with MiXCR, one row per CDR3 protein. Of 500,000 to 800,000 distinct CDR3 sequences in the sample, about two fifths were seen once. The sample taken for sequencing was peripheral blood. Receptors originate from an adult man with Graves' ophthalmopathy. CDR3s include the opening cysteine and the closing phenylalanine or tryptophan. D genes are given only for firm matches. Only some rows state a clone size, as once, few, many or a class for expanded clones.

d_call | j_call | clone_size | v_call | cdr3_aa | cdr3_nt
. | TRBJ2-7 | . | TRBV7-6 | CASSLFPQGPSPYEQYF | TGTGCCAGCAGCTTATTCCCCCAGGGGCCTTCACCCTACGAGCAGTACTTC
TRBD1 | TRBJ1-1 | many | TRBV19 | CASKDRLKRMNTEAFF | TGTGCCAGTAAGGACAGGCTTAAAAGGATGAACACTGAAGCTTTCTTT
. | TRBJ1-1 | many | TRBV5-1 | CASSFWGMNTEAFF | TGCGCCAGCAGCTTTTGGGGTATGAACACTGAAGCTTTCTTT
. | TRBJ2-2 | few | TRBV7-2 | CASSLARGSGGAGELFF | TGTGCCAGCAGCTTAGCGAGGGGTAGCGGAGGGGCCGGGGAGCTGTTTTTT
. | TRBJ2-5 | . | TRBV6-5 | CASSYAGVQETQYF | TGTGCCAGCAGTTACGCAGGAGTTCAAGAGACCCAGTACTTC
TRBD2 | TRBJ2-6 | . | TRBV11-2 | CASSGGLAGVGANVLTF | TGTGCCAGTAGCGGTGGACTAGCGGGAGTAGGGGCCAACGTCCTGACTTTC
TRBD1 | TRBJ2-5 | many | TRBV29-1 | CSASRQGAETQYF | TGCAGCGCGAGTCGACAGGGGGCCGAGACCCAGTACTTC
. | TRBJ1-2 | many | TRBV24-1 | CATSDGGGDGYTF | TGTGCCACCAGTGATGGGGGGGGCGACGGCTACACCTTC
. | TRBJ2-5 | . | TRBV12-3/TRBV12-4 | CASSLGWGGETQYF | TGTGCCAGCAGTTTGGGGTGGGGCGGAGAGACCCAGTACTTC
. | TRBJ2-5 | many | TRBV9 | CASSVDPGATETQYF | TGTGCCAGCAGCGTAGATCCAGGGGCGACAGAGACCCAGTACTTC
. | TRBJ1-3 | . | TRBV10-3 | CASSESYPGNTIYF | TGTGCCAGCAGTGAATCGTACCCTGGAAACACCATATATTTT
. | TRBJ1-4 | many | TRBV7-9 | CASNTEATNEKLFF | TGTGCCAGCAACACGGAGGCAACTAATGAAAAACTGTTTTTT
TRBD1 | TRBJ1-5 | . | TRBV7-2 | CASDEGAGAAQPQHF | TGTGCCAGCGATGAGGGGGCAGGGGCAGCTCAGCCCCAGCATTTT
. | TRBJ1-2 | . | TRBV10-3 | CAISENEASYGYTF | TGTGCCATCAGTGAAAACGAGGCCTCCTATGGCTACACCTTC
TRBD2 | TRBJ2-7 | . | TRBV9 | CASSQHSGGGSYEQYF | TGTGCCAGCAGCCAACACAGCGGGGGAGGGTCATACGAGCAGTACTTC